This T cell receptor (beta chain) appears in the sequencing data of a study of spatial heterogeneity in lung cancer. TCRdb processed the 5' RACE reads anew with MiXCR; each CDR3 protein has one entry. The sample has about 43,000 distinct CDR3 sequences, under 25% seen once; the top ten hold less than 9%. In this sample, this clonotype turned up a few times. Trimming cost V 6 bases and J 1 base, with 13 bases left between them. This CDR3 has 15 amino acids. The germline CDR1 and CDR2 sequences are SGHRS and YFSETQ. The time point here: blood at routine non-recurrence follow-up after resection. V usage is TRBV5-1 and J usage is TRBJ2-2; a weak D match, TRBD1 (6 bases). Source: PBMCs, taken at follow-up. The sequence was collected from a female donor with early-stage non-small cell lung cancer. Here the CDR3 reads CASNRGQLNTGELFF. CDR3 DNA: TGCGCCAGCAATCGAGGACAGCTGAACACCGGGGAGCTGTTTTTT.